Reported below is one TCR beta chain. The antigen remains undetermined. Germline V CDR1 and CDR2: SGHDN, FVKESK. This CDR3 comprises 16 residues. V dropped 1 base and J dropped 5; count of bases not matched to a gene: 6. The sample belongs to a study of identical twins. Findings of the study overall: Clonotypes of the beta chain that were abundant in cord blood carried fewer insertions (memory repertoires showed none).

TCRdb used MiXCR to reprocess the 5' RACE reads, holding one entry per CDR3 protein. The sample yields around 370,000 distinct CDR3 sequences, 7% to 9.5% seen once. Sequences were obtained from naive T cells sorted from blood. This rearrangement joins TRBV14 to TRBJ2-2; 8 nucleotides match TRBD2. The receptor comes from a woman between 50 and 59 years old in good health. The CDR3 is CASSQGGRPRTGELFF. CDR3 DNA: TGTGCCAGCAGCCAAGGCGGGAGGCCCAGGACCGGGGAGCTGTTTTTT.